The 14 T cell receptor beta chains listed next were all sequenced from one sample in a study of beta chain features in type 1 diabetes (dated by TCRdb to 2016 to 2018). Preparation of the library involved the immunoSEQ multiplex PCR assay. All of the isolated RNA was reverse transcribed with the High Capacity cDNA Reverse Transcription Kit, so expressed TCRB transcripts were sequenced. The source is immuneACCESS, and TCRdb retained only in-frame sequences with V and J called. Part of the clones is not carried over; for the studies checked, unresolved V genes explain less than half of this, and the remainder is unexplained. In this sample the table shows almost 350,000 clones, roughly a fifth of which occur a single time. Approximately 0.043% of the sample goes to the ten largest clones. The source material was naive CD4+ T cells from blood. In the paper's terms, the cell subset or site label means: true naive CD4+ T cells. The receptors were gathered from a woman aged 18-30 years in good health.

This clone was picked up a small number of times. The chain recombines TRBV9 with TRBJ2-5; D ambiguous. This CDR3 region has 14 residues. Germline lookup yields CDR1 SGDLS and CDR2 YYNGEE. The V end lost 4 bases, the J end lost 3 bases, and 13 bases lay between the germline ends. The CDR3 bases are TGTGCCAGCAGCCCCCCCCGGGTGAAAGAGACCCAGTACTTC. Protein sequence: CASSPPRVKETQYF.

The chain combines TRBV7-9 with TRBJ2-1; 9 bases match TRBD2. The CDR3 runs to 12 residues. J gave up 8 bases and V 8 bases, and 4 bases lay outside the gene matches. Germline V gene data show CDR1 as SEHNR and CDR2 as FQNEAQ (reference sequence). The CDR3 nucleotides read TGTGCCAGCCGGCTAGCGGGACATGAGCAGTTCTTC. Its translation is CASRLAGHEQFF.

This clone has a handful of counts. The rearrangement links TRBV6-5 to TRBJ2-5, with 7 nucleotides matching TRBD1. The length of the CDR3 is 13 residues. V trimming: 8 bases; J trimming: 14 bases; junction bases outside the gene matches: 17. Germline loops: CDR1 MNHEY, CDR2 SVGAGI. CDR3 protein: CASQLLGGTDQYF. The CDR3, as DNA: TGTGCCAGCCAGTTACTCGGTGGGACAGACCAATACTTC.

This clone came up a few times. The chain combines TRBV7-3 with TRBJ2-3; D unresolved. Germline assignment: CDR1 SGHTA and CDR2 FQGTGA. The CDR3 runs 14 residues. The V gene lost 2 bases and the J gene lost 6 bases, with 12 bases spanning the gap. The CDR3 loop reads CASSLSVRGDTQYF. CDR3 in DNA: TGTGCCAGCAGCTTATCAGTTAGAGGTGATACGCAGTATTTT.

The chain links TRBV5-1 to TRBJ2-7; TRBD1 agrees at 8 bases. Trimming removed 0 bases from V and 7 bases from J; junction bases left unmatched: 6. The germline gives CDR1 SGHRS, CDR2 YFSETQ. The length of the CDR3 is 14 residues. CDR3 nucleotides: TGCGCCAGCAGCTTGGCAACAGGGGGAAGGGAGCAGTACTTC. Amino acids: CASSLATGGREQYF.

V usage is TRBV5-1 and J usage is TRBJ1-2, with D possibly being TRBD1 (5 bases). This CDR3 region has 14 residues. V lost 4 bases and J lost 7, with 17 bases in between. The germline V gene encodes CDR1 SGHRS and CDR2 YFSETQ. CDR3: CASSPRWQGIGYTF. The CDR3 DNA is TGCGCCAGCAGCCCCCGGTGGCAGGGAATTGGCTACACCTTC.

This clone was detected a few times. The chain uses TRBV7-2 and TRBJ2-7, with 7 bases identical to TRBD1. The germline CDR1 and CDR2 sequences are SGHTA and FQGNSA. The CDR3 is made up of 15 amino acids. The ends lost 5 bases at V and 1 base at J; junction bases unmatched: 8. The CDR3 loop reads CASSPDRDRSYEQYF. CDR3 nucleotide sequence: TGTGCCAGCAGCCCTGACCGGGACAGATCCTACGAGCAGTACTTC.

This chain links TRBV5-4 with TRBJ1-6; the D is unclear. Germline loops: CDR1 SGHNT, CDR2 YYREEE (reference sequence). V was pared by 0 bases and J by 7 bases, with 11 bases between. The CDR3 loop spans 15 amino acids. The CDR3 nucleotides read TGTGCCAGCAGCTTGGTCCCGGGAACAAATTCACCCCTCCACTTT. Protein: CASSLVPGTNSPLHF.

This clone was seen more than once but under ten times. The chain links TRBV5-1 to TRBJ2-6, with 9 bases matching TRBD1. CDR1 SGHRS and CDR2 YFSETQ come from the germline V gene. Trimming at V came to 4 bases and at J to 2 bases, leaving 4 bases not matched to a gene. CDR3 length: 16 amino acids. CDR3 protein: CASSRTGGAGANVLTF. The CDR3 DNA sequence: TGCGCCAGCAGCCGCACAGGGGGCGCTGGGGCCAACGTCCTGACTTTC. Based on the CDR3 plus reference TRBV5-1 and TRBJ2-6, the full variable domain is KAGVTQTPRYLIKTRGQQVTLSCSPISGHRSVSWYQQTPGQGLQFLFEYFSETQRNKGNFPGRFSGRQFSNSRSEMNVSTLELGDSALYLCASSRTGGAGANVLTFGAGSRLTVL.

This clone showed up just a few times. This chain joins TRBV25-1 and TRBJ1-2, with D tentatively TRBD1 (5 bases). The CDR3 is 16 amino acids. Germline V lookup: CDR1 MGHDK, CDR2 SYGVNS. V lost 5 bases and J lost 2, with 18 bases in between. The CDR3 bases are TGTGCCAGCAGTTCCCCCTCCGGGACTGAGAACTATGGCTACACCTTC. Amino acid sequence: CASSSPSGTENYGYTF.

The chain recombines TRBV4-1 with TRBJ2-1, with 11 bases fitting TRBD2. J lost 8 bases, V lost 0 bases, and 6 bases had no gene match. The CDR3 runs 16 residues. Germline CDR1 MGHRA, CDR2 YSYEKL. The CDR3 sequence is CASSQDRTSGSDEQFF. The CDR3 nucleotides read TGCGCCAGCAGCCAAGATCGAACTAGCGGGAGTGATGAGCAGTTCTTC.

This clone was observed a single time. V usage is TRBV4-1 and J usage is TRBJ1-4, with 8 bases lining up with TRBD1. The CDR3 sequence is 15 residues long. The germline gives CDR1 MGHRA, CDR2 YSYEKL. J was trimmed by 7 bases and V by 4 bases; bases with no gene match: 8. CDR3 sequence: CASSPRTGSGEKLFF. Here the CDR3 DNA reads TGCGCCAGCAGCCCCCGGACAGGGAGCGGTGAAAAACTGTTTTTT.

This chain connects TRBV4-2 to TRBJ2-5; 11 bases are a match to TRBD2. The CDR3 extends over 17 amino acids. CDR1 is LGHNA and CDR2 is YNFKEQ in the germline V gene. V gave up 0 bases and J gave up 6 bases; unmatched junction bases: 9. This CDR3 reads CASSQDLIAGGLKTQYF. Written as DNA, the CDR3 is TGTGCCAGCAGCCAAGATCTGATAGCGGGGGGGCTAAAGACCCAGTACTTC.

The J gene is TRBJ1-2, the V gene TRBV9; 9 bases line up with TRBD1. The CDR3 runs 12 residues. V shed 4 bases, J shed 14 bases, and the junction held 9 bases outside the gene matches. Looked up from germline, CDR1 is SGDLS and CDR2 is YYNGEE. CDR3 in DNA: TGTGCCAGCAGCACGGGACAGGGTATCGGGACCTTC. This codes for CASSTGQGIGTF.